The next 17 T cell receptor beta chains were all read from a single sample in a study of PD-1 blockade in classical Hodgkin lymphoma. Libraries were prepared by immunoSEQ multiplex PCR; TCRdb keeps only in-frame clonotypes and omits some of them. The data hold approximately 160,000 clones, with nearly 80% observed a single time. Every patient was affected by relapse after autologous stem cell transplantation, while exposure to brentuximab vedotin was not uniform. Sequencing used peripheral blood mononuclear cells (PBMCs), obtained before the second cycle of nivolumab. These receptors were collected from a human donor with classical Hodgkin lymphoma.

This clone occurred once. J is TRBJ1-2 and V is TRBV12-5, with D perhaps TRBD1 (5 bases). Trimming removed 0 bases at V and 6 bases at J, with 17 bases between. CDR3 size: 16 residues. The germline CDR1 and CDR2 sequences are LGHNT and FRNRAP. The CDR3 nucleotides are TGTGCTAGTGGTTTGGTACTTGTCAGGGTATTGGATGGCTACACCTTC. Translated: CASGLVLVRVLDGYTF.

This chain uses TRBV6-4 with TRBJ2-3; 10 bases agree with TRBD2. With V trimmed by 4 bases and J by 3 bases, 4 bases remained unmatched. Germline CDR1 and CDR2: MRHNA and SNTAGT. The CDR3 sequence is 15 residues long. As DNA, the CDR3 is TGTGCCAGCAGTGCAGGACTAGCGGTAACAGATACGCAGTATTTT. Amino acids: CASSAGLAVTDTQYF.

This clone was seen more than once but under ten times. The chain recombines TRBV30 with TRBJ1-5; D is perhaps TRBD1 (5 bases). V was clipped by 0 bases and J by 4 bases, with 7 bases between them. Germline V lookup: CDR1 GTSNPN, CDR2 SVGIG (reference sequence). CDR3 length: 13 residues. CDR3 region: CAWSVKGNQPQHF. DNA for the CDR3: TGTGCCTGGAGTGTAAAGGGGAATCAGCCCCAGCATTTT. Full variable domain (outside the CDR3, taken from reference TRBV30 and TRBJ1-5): SQTIHQWPATLVQPVGSPLSLECTVEGTSNPNLYWYRQAAGRGLQLLFYSVGIGQISSEVPQNLSASRPQDRQFILSSKKLLLSDSGFYLCAWSVKGNQPQHFGDGTRLSIL.

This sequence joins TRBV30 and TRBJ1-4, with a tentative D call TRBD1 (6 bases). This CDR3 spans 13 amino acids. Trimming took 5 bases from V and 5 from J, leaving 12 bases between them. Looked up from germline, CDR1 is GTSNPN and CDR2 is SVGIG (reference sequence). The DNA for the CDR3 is TGTGCCTGGGGTCGGAGGGGGAATGAAAAACTGTTTTTT. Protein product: CAWGRRGNEKLFF.

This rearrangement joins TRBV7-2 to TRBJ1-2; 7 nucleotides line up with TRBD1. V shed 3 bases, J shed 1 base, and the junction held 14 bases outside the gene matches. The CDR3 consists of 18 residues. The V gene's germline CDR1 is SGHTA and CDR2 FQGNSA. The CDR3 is CASSLGPGQPTSNYGYTF. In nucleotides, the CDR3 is TGTGCCAGCAGCTTGGGACCGGGACAGCCCACCAGTAACTATGGCTACACCTTC. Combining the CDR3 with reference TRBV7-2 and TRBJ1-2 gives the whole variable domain GAGVSQSPSNKVTEKGKDVELRCDPISGHTALYWYRQSLGQGLEFLIYFQGNSAPDKSGLPSDRFSAERTGGSVSTLTIQRTQQEDSAVYLCASSLGPGQPTSNYGYTFGSGTRLTVV.

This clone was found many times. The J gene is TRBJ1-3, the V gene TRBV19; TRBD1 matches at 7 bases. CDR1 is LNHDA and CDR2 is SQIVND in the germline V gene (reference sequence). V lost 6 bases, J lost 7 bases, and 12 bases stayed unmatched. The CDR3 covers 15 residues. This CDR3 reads CASRSSARGRNTIYF. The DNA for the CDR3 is TGTGCCAGTAGGTCCTCGGCCAGGGGGAGGAACACCATATATTTT.

This chain's CDR3 is CASSPRTDTQYF. The CDR3 DNA sequence: TGTGCCAGCAGTCCCCGCACAGATACGCAGTATTTT. The chain has TRBV27 and TRBJ2-3; no clear D gene. The length of the CDR3 is 12 residues. Germline V lookup: CDR1 MNHEY, CDR2 SMNVEV (reference sequence). V lost 5 bases and J lost 1, with 4 bases in between.

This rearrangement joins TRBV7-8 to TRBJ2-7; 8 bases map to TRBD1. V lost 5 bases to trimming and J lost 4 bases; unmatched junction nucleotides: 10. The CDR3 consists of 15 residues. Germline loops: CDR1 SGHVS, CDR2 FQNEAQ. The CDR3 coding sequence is TGTGCCAGCAGCGTTAGGGGGCAGGGGGCTTACGAGCAGTACTTC. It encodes CASSVRGQGAYEQYF.

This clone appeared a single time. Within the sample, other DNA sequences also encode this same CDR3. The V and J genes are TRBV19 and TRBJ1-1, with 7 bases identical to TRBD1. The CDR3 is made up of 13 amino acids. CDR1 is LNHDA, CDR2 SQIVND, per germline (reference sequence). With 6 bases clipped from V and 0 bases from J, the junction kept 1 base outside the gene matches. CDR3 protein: CASRDRMNTEAFF. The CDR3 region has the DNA TGTGCCAGTAGGGACAGGATGAACACTGAAGCTTTCTTT.

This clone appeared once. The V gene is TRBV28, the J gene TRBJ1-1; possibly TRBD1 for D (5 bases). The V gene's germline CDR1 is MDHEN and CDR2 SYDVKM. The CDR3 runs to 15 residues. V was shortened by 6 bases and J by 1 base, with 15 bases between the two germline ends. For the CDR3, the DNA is TGTGCCAGCAGCCAACAGGTTTGGGGGAACACTGAAGCTTTCTTT. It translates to CASSQQVWGNTEAFF. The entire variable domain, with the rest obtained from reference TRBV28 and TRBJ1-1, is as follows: DVKVTQSSRYLVKRTGEKVFLECVQDMDHENMFWYRQDPGLGLRLIYFSYDVKMKEKGDIPEGYSVSREKKERFSLILESASTNQTSMYLCASSQQVWGNTEAFFGQGTRLTVV.

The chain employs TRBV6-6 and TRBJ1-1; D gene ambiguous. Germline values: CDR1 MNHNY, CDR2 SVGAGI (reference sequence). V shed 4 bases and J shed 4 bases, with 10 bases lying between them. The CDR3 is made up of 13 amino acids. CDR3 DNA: TGTGCCAGCAGTTCATTTAGTATCACTGAAGCTTTCTTT. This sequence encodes CASSSFSITEAFF.

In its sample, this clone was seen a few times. The CDR3 protein is CASSRTVNTEAFF. CDR3 nucleotide sequence: TGTGCCAGCAGCCGGACAGTGAACACTGAAGCTTTCTTT. J is TRBJ1-1 and V is TRBV13, with a weak D call TRBD1 (6 bases). This CDR3 spans 13 amino acids. V was trimmed by 5 bases and J by 0 bases, leaving 7 bases between them. Germline-derived CDR1 and CDR2 are PRHDT and FYEKMQ (reference sequence).

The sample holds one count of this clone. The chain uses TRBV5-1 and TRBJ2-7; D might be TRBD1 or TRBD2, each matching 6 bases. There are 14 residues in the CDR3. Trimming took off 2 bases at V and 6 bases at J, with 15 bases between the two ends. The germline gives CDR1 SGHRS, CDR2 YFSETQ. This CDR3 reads CASSLMNGGGEQYF. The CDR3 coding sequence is TGCGCCAGCAGCTTAATGAACGGGGGCGGCGAGCAGTACTTC.

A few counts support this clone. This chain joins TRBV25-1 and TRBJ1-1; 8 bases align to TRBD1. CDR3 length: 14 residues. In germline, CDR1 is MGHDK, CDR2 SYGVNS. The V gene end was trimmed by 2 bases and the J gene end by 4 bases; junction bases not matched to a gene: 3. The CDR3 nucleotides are TGTGCCAGCAGTGAACAGACAGGGGCCACTGAAGCTTTCTTT. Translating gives CASSEQTGATEAFF.

This CDR3 reads CASSPGDYGYTF. The CDR3 DNA is TGCGCCAGCAGCCCTGGTGACTATGGCTACACCTTC. The chain combines TRBV4-3 with TRBJ1-2, with D unclear. The CDR3 covers 12 residues. Germline CDR1 reads LGHNA; CDR2 reads YSLEER. V lost 4 bases, J lost 3 bases, and 6 bases lay in between.

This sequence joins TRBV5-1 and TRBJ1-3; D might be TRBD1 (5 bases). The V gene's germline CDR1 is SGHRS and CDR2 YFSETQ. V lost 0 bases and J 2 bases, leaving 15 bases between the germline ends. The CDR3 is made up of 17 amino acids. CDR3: CASSLGAGLDTGNTIYF. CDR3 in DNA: TGCGCCAGCAGCTTGGGGGCAGGGCTGGATACTGGAAACACCATATATTTT.

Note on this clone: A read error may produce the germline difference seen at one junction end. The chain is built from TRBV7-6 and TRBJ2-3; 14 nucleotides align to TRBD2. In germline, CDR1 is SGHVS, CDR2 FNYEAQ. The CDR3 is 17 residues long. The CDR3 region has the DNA TGTGCCAGCAGCTCGGGACTAGCGGGGGCCTACACAGATTCGCAGTATTTT. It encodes CASSSGLAGAYTDSQYF.